Here is one T cell receptor (beta chain) with its context. Its antigen is not yet known. No base quality values were provided; no much bigger clone lies one nucleotide off. V is cut back by 4 bases and J by 5 bases, with 12 bases in the junction unmatched. CDR3 length: 16 amino acids, cysteine to phenylalanine. Of the read, only the CDR3 DNA is kept; its 48 bases are in frame from base 1. The germline V gene provides CDR1 SGHDN and CDR2 FVKESK. Using the deep immunoSEQ assay, TCR CDR3 regions were amplified from genomic DNA by multiplex PCR. Extracted genomic DNA from each cell subset was spread evenly across all wells of several immunoSEQ 96-well plates, with each plate serving as a replicate. For sorted subsets, each replicate PCR was loaded with 200 ng genomic DNA, equivalent to 25,000 to 35,000 T cell genomes. The purified libraries were quantified using a Qubit 3.0 fluorometer, sized with a Bioanalyzer 2100, and then quantified again using the KAPA Library Quantification kit. Every immunoSEQ 96-well plate was sequenced on a separate single-read 150-cycle Illumina NextSeq 550 flow cell. The authors processed their data as follows. The immunoSEQ output contained only junctional sequences without quality scores, so filtering could not match that applied to full-length reads. To assign V/J genes and CDR3, sequences were annotated using PyIR, a Python wrapper for IgBLAST v1.9, with IMGT germline references. Any read was removed if the V/J assignment was weak (E-value above 1e-6), the CDR3 was missing, or the read contained stop codons, out-of-frame junctions, or ambiguous translated residues. V3J clonotypes were defined as sequences sharing an identical inferred V gene, J gene, and CDR3 amino acid sequence. Percentage overlap between repertoires was calculated by dividing the number of shared unique clonotypes by the size of the smaller repertoire. Richness of each repertoire was evaluated using RTK rarefaction, the Chao1 estimator, and Recon v2.1 estimates of unobserved clonotypes. Generation probabilities for all TCRbeta clonotypes obtained by the gDNA method from a handful of donors were computed using OLGA. TCRdb mirrors the immuneACCESS table, restricted to in-frame sequences. Some clones are absent from its copies; in checked studies, under half trace to an unresolved V gene, and the reason for the others is unknown. D and trimming were read from the DNA, whereas the V and J calls and clone size are those reported in that table. The sample records 2,500,000 or so clones, roughly 93% of which are singletons. About 0.34% of the sample rests with the top ten.

The data derive from a study of shared clonotypes between healthy human individuals (TCRdb year 2020). About the study as a whole: The cohort comprised a couple of women and three men aged 18 to 49 years. To increase sequencing depth and limit assay-specific biases, TCR repertoire library preparation and sequencing were carried out by different laboratories using diverse techniques. The study deeply sequenced blood TCR repertoires of five healthy adults to estimate repertoire size and the extent of clonotype sharing between individuals. Each donor's leukapheresis produced roughly between roughly 0.85 and 9.5 billion PBMCs. For each donor, CD4 naive and CD4 memory were each run on three plates, CD8 naive on two plates, and CD8 memory on one plate. Study-wide conclusions, independent of this receptor: Based on pairwise subsampling, the degree of clonotype sharing among donors was expected to be affected by sequencing depth. The genetic and exposure-history diversity represented was limited by the small number of donors. Sampling was restricted to blood, and TCR repertoires in tissues likely differ from the TCR repertoires found in blood. Naive subsets generally had larger estimated clonotype richness than memory subsets. Approximately 5% of naive CD4, approximately 3.7% of naive CD8, approximately 2% of memory CD4, and around 0.4% of memory CD8 clonotypes were shared across four donors. Compared with non-shared clonotypes, clonotypes shared by all four sorted-subset donors had higher generation probabilities. Rarefaction of sorted-subset datasets indicated incomplete sequencing despite the large sequencing depth.

The donors were healthy, HIV-negative adults who had no recently reported acute infections or vaccinations. Only Caucasian adults living in Nashville, Tennessee, USA were represented among the donors. CD4+ T cells were enriched by magnetic negative selection, after which naive cells were positively selected on CD45RA and the negative fraction was taken as the memory subset. Blood was collected by leukapheresis, and PBMCs were isolated by Ficoll-Histopaque density gradient centrifugation and then cryopreserved in liquid nitrogen vapor phase. Purity and quantity of every magnetically sorted T cell population were checked by analytical flow cytometry. Genomic DNA was isolated from every sorted fraction and measured by UV absorbance on a Nanodrop 2000c.

The specimen was naive CD4+ T cells from PBMCs. The cell subset or site label, as the study defines it: CD45RA+ positively selected. The V and J segments used are TRBV14 and TRBJ1-2, and 8 junction bases match TRBD1. This clonotype was sampled from a man aged 18 to 35 in good health. Some clones in this sample may be carry-over from other donors' samples. The bases are TGTGCCAGCAGCCCTACACAGGGGGAGCCAAATTATGGCTACACCTTC. This gives the protein CASSPTQGEPNYGYTF.